Listed below are T cell receptor beta chains from one sample, sequenced in a study of early stage breast cancer tumors. Only in-frame clones appear in the TCRdb table, and some are missing; sequencing was by immunoSEQ multiplex PCR. The table records about 63,000 clones, over 60% of them present only once. Sequencing was performed on blood. The receptors shown here come from a person younger than 45 with breast cancer. Each CDR3 is given with its conserved first and last residue. A D gene is named only where the DNA matches it firmly. Some rows have no size entry. The others give once, few or many, or a class for an expanded clone.

>.|TRBV6-5|.|TRBJ1-2
TGTGCCAGCAGTTACTCGACCGGCTCTAACTATGGCTACACCTTC
CASSYSTGSNYGYTF
>.|TRBV18|TRBD2|TRBJ2-1
TGTGCCAGCTCACCCCCGGGACTAGCGGGAGGACTTTACAATGAGCAGTTCTTC
CASSPPGLAGGLYNEQFF
>.|TRBV4-2|.|TRBJ2-7
TGTGCCAGCAGCTCCCTAGCGAGCTCCTACGAGCAGTACTTC
CASSSLASSYEQYF
>.|TRBV19|TRBD1|TRBJ1-3
TGTGCCAGTAGTCTTTGGACAGGGACTGGAAACACCATATATTTT
CASSLWTGTGNTIYF
>.|TRBV30|.|TRBJ1-1
TGTGCCTGGAGTGCAGGGAGTTTTACTGAAGCTTTCTTT
CAWSAGSFTEAFF
>.|TRBV7-2|.|TRBJ1-6
TGTGCCAGCAGCTTAGCGGGACCCCCTAATTCACCCCTCCACTTT
CASSLAGPPNSPLHF
>once|TRBV6-6|.|TRBJ2-1
TGTGCCAGCCGACCCGGACTTTACAATGAGCAGTTCTTC
CASRPGLYNEQFF
>medium-sized|TRBV5-1|TRBD1|TRBJ1-3
TGCGCCAGCAGCTCCGGGACAGGGGTCACCTCTGGAAACACCATATATTTT
CASSSGTGVTSGNTIYF
>.|TRBV19|.|TRBJ2-1
TGTGCCAGTACCGGACAGCCTCCCTACAATGAGCAGTTCTTC
CASTGQPPYNEQFF
>.|TRBV15|.|TRBJ1-2
TGTGCCACCAGCAGAGACGGGGGGAACTATGGCTACACCTTC
CATSRDGGNYGYTF
>.|TRBV5-1|.|TRBJ2-3
TGCGCCAGCAGCTTGGGAGGGTCGGGCACAGATACGCAGTATTTT
CASSLGGSGTDTQYF
>.|TRBV5-6|.|TRBJ2-7
TGTGCCAGCAGCTTTAAGACCTCCTACGAGCAGTACTTC
CASSFKTSYEQYF
>.|TRBV27|TRBD1|TRBJ2-5
TGTGCCAGCAGTTTCTACAGGGGGGTAGAGACCCAGTACTTC
CASSFYRGVETQYF
>.|TRBV6-6|.|TRBJ2-1
TGTGCCAGCAGATTCCCGGGGGCCGAACGGCAGTTCTTC
CASRFPGAERQFF
>.|TRBV9|TRBD2|TRBJ2-1
TGTGCCAGCAGCGTAGCTAGCGGGAGTATGGCGAATGAGCAGTTCTTC
CASSVASGSMANEQFF
>.|TRBV7-7|.|TRBJ2-2
TGTGCTAGCAGCTTCGAGGCTGGGGAGCTGTTTTTT
CASSFEAGELFF
>.|TRBV15|TRBD2|TRBJ2-7
TGTGCCACCAGCAGAGGGACTAGCGGGAGCTCCTACGAGCAGTACTTC
CATSRGTSGSSYEQYF
>.|TRBV30|.|TRBJ1-3
TGTGCCTGGAGTCGAACAACCATTGGAAACACCATATATTTT
CAWSRTTIGNTIYF
>.|TRBV4-1|.|TRBJ2-3
TGCGCCAGCAGCCAAGTAGGGGTCGATACGCAGTATTTT
CASSQVGVDTQYF
>.|TRBV4-1|.|TRBJ2-1
TGCGCCAGCAGCCACCAGGCATCCTACAATGAGCAGTTCTTC
CASSHQASYNEQFF
>.|TRBV6-9|TRBD2|TRBJ2-5
TGTGCCAGCAGTCCACGATATGCGACGACTAGCGGGAGGGAGACCCAGTACTTC
CASSPRYATTSGRETQYF
>.|TRBV7-8|.|TRBJ2-2
TGTGCCAGCCGGGACCTCCCGAACACCGGGGAGCTGTTTTTT
CASRDLPNTGELFF
>.|TRBV6-6|.|TRBJ1-2
TGTGCCAGCAGTTACCCGATAGGAGGGGTGACCTTC
CASSYPIGGVTF
>once|TRBV7-2|.|TRBJ2-1
TGTGCCAGCAGCCCTCTAGCTCCCAATGAGCAGTTCTTC
CASSPLAPNEQFF
>.|TRBV30|TRBD1|TRBJ1-5
TGTGCCTGGTGGGACAGGGAGAGTGGAAATCAGCCCCAGCATTTT
CAWWDRESGNQPQHF
>few|TRBV5-1|.|TRBJ1-1
TGCGCCAGCAGCTTGGTGAGGGGCGGAGGAGGAGCTTTCTTT
CASSLVRGGGGAFF
>.|TRBV9|.|TRBJ2-7
TGTGCCAGCAGCGTAGGAGGGGAAGGCTCCTACGAGCAGTACTTC
CASSVGGEGSYEQYF
>.|TRBV9|TRBD2|TRBJ2-3
TGTGCCAGCAGCGTAGACGGGAGGCCCACAGATACGCAGTATTTT
CASSVDGRPTDTQYF
>.|TRBV19|.|TRBJ1-1
TGTGCCAGTAGTATCGCAGGGAAAAATGAAGCTTTCTTT
CASSIAGKNEAFF
>.|TRBV15|.|TRBJ2-1
TGTGCCACCAGCAGAGGGATGGACTACCCGGGTGGGTACAATGAGCAGTTCTTC
CATSRGMDYPGGYNEQFF
>.|TRBV7-9|TRBD1|TRBJ2-2
TGTGCCAGCAGAGCCGGGACAGGGACCGGGGAGCTGTTTTTT
CASRAGTGTGELFF
>.|TRBV18|.|TRBJ2-1
TGTGCCAGCTCACTACCCGAACGGACTGAGGAGCAGTTCTTC
CASSLPERTEEQFF
>.|TRBV30|.|TRBJ1-2
TGTGCCTGGGGCGGGGGGGCCTACACCTTC
CAWGGGAYTF
>.|TRBV5-1|.|TRBJ2-5
TGCGCCAGCAGCTTGGTCCAGCGGGCCTCGTACCAAGAGACCCAGTACTTC
CASSLVQRASYQETQYF
>few|TRBV4-1|.|TRBJ2-7
TGCGCCAGCAGCCAGCCCCAATTAACCTCGCTTCTAGCGCCTTCCTACGAGCAGTACTTC
CASSQPQLTSLLAPSYEQYF
>.|TRBV9|.|TRBJ2-1
TGTGCCAGCAGCGTAGCCGGCAATGAGCAGTTCTTC
CASSVAGNEQFF
>once|TRBV4-1|.|TRBJ2-2
TGCGCCAGCAGCCAACCCATCGCAGACACCGGGGAGCTGTTTTTT
CASSQPIADTGELFF
>.|TRBV7-3|TRBD2|TRBJ2-1
TGTGCCAGCAGCCACCGGGGACTAGCGGGTTACAATGAGCAGTTCTTC
CASSHRGLAGYNEQFF
>.|TRBV5-8|.|TRBJ2-2
TGTGCCACCCGCATCAGGACCGCCGGGGAGCTGTTTTTT
CATRIRTAGELFF
>.|TRBV6-5|.|TRBJ2-7
TGTGCCAGCAGATCCCGGACTCCCAGCTACGAGCAGTACTTC
CASRSRTPSYEQYF
>.|TRBV19|.|TRBJ2-3
TGTGCCAGTAACGATGGGGGCTTGACAGATACGCAGTATTTT
CASNDGGLTDTQYF
>.|TRBV5-4|TRBD1|TRBJ1-2
TGTGCCAGCAGCCGACTCACAGGGGAAGATGGCTACACCTTC
CASSRLTGEDGYTF
>.|TRBV9|TRBD1|TRBJ1-1
TGTGCCAGCAGCGGACAGGGGTGGGCCACTGAAGCTTTCTTT
CASSGQGWATEAFF
>.|TRBV7-2|.|TRBJ2-1
TGTGCCAGCAGCTTGGAGGGGGCGTACAATGAGCAGTTCTTC
CASSLEGAYNEQFF
>.|TRBV11-2|.|TRBJ1-5
TGTGCCAGCAGCTTAGGAGGGTCTGTAGGTCAGCCCCAGCATTTT
CASSLGGSVGQPQHF
>.|TRBV6-5|.|TRBJ1-1
TGTGCCAGCAGTTACGTCCAGCCTCGTCGAGGCACTGAAGCTTTCTTT
CASSYVQPRRGTEAFF
>once|TRBV5-1|.|TRBJ2-3
TGCGCCAGCAGCTTGGTTTTACGTGGCTCCCCCAGCACAGATACGCAGTATTTT
CASSLVLRGSPSTDTQYF
>few|TRBV4-1|.|TRBJ1-5
TGCGCCAGCAGCCAAGTTGGCCGCAATCAGCCCCAGCATTTT
CASSQVGRNQPQHF
>.|TRBV7-6|.|TRBJ2-7
TGTGCCAGCAGCTCCAAAACAATGGGGGGCTTCTACGAGCAGTACTTC
CASSSKTMGGFYEQYF
>.|TRBV6-5|.|TRBJ1-5
TGTGCCAGCAGCTACATAGGGGGCAATCAGCCCCAGCATTTT
CASSYIGGNQPQHF
>few|TRBV2|.|TRBJ1-5
TGTGCCAGCGGCGCAGGGCAGGGAAATACCCAGCCCCAGCATTTT
CASGAGQGNTQPQHF
>.|TRBV19|TRBD2|TRBJ2-7
TGTGCCAGTAGTAGTCTAGCGGGAGACCACTACGAGCAGTACTTC
CASSSLAGDHYEQYF
>.|TRBV28|TRBD2|TRBJ2-7
TGTGCCAGCAGTGCGGGACTAGCGACTCCGTGGCAGTACTTC
CASSAGLATPWQYF
>.|TRBV7-9|TRBD2|TRBJ2-5
TGTGCCAGCAGCTTACTGGCCCCCGGGACTAGCGGGAGGGGTGAGACCCAGTACTTC
CASSLLAPGTSGRGETQYF
>.|TRBV11-3|TRBD1|TRBJ2-5
TGTGCCAGCAGCCTCGGGACAGTTCAGGGGGAGACCCAGTACTTC
CASSLGTVQGETQYF
>.|TRBV4-1|TRBD2|TRBJ2-1
TGCGCCAGCAGCCAATTAGCGGGAGGAGCCTACAATGAGCAGTTCTTC
CASSQLAGGAYNEQFF